Below are 18 T cell receptor beta chains sequenced from a single sample in a study of vaccination and CD4 T cells after COVID-19. For these receptors, no antigen is known. Treatment given: roughly 10-day PBMC culture with coronavirus spike peptide pools or control peptides (ViraFEST assay). At the Johns Hopkins FTIC core, DNA taken from cultured CD4+ T cells was sequenced by way of the Oncomine TCR Beta short-read assay. TCRdb itself ran the PCR reads through MiXCR, one entry per CDR3 protein. The data contain about 13,000 distinct CDR3 sequences, roughly 58% of them singletons. The sample taken for sequencing was CD4+ T cells from blood, cultured in vitro. These receptors were obtained from a human donor who had recovered from COVID-19.

This chain uses TRBV30 with TRBJ2-5; 10 nucleotides line up with TRBD2. The CDR3 has 15 residues. V was pared by 2 bases and J by 7 bases, with 10 bases of the junction left unmatched. Germline V CDR1 and CDR2: GTSNPN, SVGIG (reference sequence). The DNA for the CDR3 is TGTGCCTGGAGTCTGGCTAGCGGGAGCGGGGTGACCCAGTACTTC. Translation gives CAWSLASGSGVTQYF.

This rearrangement joins TRBV20-1 to TRBJ2-7, with D unresolved. The CDR3 is 12 amino acids. With 3 bases removed from V and 4 bases from J, the gap between germline ends came to 10 bases. Germline V gene sequence: CDR1 DFQATT, CDR2 SNEGSKA (reference sequence). The CDR3 nucleotides are TGCAGTGCTAGTGGTCAGTCATACGAGCAGTACTTC. It is translated as CSASGQSYEQYF.

The genes are TRBV19 and TRBJ2-1; D not certain. CDR3 length: 12 amino acids. V was clipped by 5 bases and J by 8 bases, with 10 bases between them. The germline gives CDR1 LNHDA, CDR2 SQIVND (reference sequence). The CDR3 DNA sequence: TGTGCCAGTAGTTACCGGACCGATGAGCAGTTCTTC. Translated, it gives CASSYRTDEQFF.

The chain carries TRBV20-1 and TRBJ2-1, with 13 nucleotides matching TRBD2. The CDR3 spans 14 residues. V trimming: 7 bases; J trimming: 9 bases; junction bases outside the gene matches: 9. CDR1 is DFQATT and CDR2 is SNEGSKA in the germline V gene (reference sequence). The CDR3 loop reads CSGTGTSGKSEQFF. The CDR3 nucleotides are TGCAGTGGCACCGGGACTAGCGGGAAGTCTGAGCAGTTCTTC.

This chain uses TRBV5-5 with TRBJ2-7; TRBD2 matches at 7 bases. The germline gives CDR1 SGHKS, CDR2 YYEKEE (reference sequence). The CDR3 has 15 amino acids. Trimming at V came to 5 bases and at J to 0 bases, leaving 8 bases not matched to a gene. CDR3 DNA: TGTGCCAGCAGTTTTAACCCGGGGGGCTCCTACGAGCAGTACTTC. Translating gives CASSFNPGGSYEQYF.

This chain joins TRBV28 and TRBJ1-5, with D tentatively TRBD1 (6 bases). The CDR3 totals 13 residues. The V gene lost 4 bases and the J gene lost 4 bases, with 8 bases spanning the gap. CDR1 MDHEN and CDR2 SYDVKM come from the germline V gene. The CDR3 region has the DNA TGTGCCAGCAGTTCAGGGGTTAATCAGCCCCAGCATTTT. It translates to CASSSGVNQPQHF.

The chain couples TRBV6-1 to TRBJ1-1, with 9 bases that match TRBD1. There are 14 residues in the CDR3. The germline CDR1 and CDR2 sequences are MNHNS and SASEGT. Trimming cost V 6 bases and J 3 bases; bases outside gene matches: 5. The CDR3 is CASRTQGADTEAFF. CDR3 DNA sequence: TGTGCCAGCAGAACACAGGGGGCGGACACTGAAGCTTTCTTT.

The rearrangement joins TRBV6-2 or TRBV6-3 to TRBJ1-1; D is uncertain. CDR3 size: 14 residues. CDR1 MNHEY and CDR2 SVGEGT come from the germline V gene. Trimming left V 5 bases short and J 2 bases short, with 12 bases between. In DNA, the CDR3 is TGTGCCAGCAGTCCTGGTACGTTCAACACTGAAGCTTTCTTT. Protein sequence: CASSPGTFNTEAFF.

This clonotype was counted a few times. CDR3 amino acids: CASRSDRGLYEQYF. The CDR3 DNA follows: TGTGCCAGTAGATCGGACAGGGGACTCTACGAGCAGTACTTC. The chain couples TRBV19 to TRBJ2-7; 9 bases fit TRBD1. The germline V gene has CDR1 LNHDA and CDR2 SQIVND (reference sequence). The CDR3 has 14 residues. J gave up 3 bases and V 6 bases, and 6 bases lay outside the gene matches.

The chain joins TRBV2 to TRBJ1-2, with D perhaps matching TRBD1 (5 bases). Germline assignment: CDR1 SNHLY and CDR2 FYNNEI. Deletions cut 6 bases from V and 5 bases from J, with 16 bases between. CDR3 length: 14 amino acids. The CDR3 is CASRPGTADYGYTF. The CDR3 DNA reads as TGTGCCAGCAGGCCGGGGACGGCTGATTATGGCTACACCTTC.

The chain joins TRBV6-1 to TRBJ1-2, with D possibly matching TRBD1 (5 bases). The CDR3 spans 15 residues. The germline V gene has CDR1 MNHNS and CDR2 SASEGT. Trimming cost V 0 bases and J 5 bases, with 13 bases left between them. CDR3 DNA sequence: TGTGCCAGCAGTGAAGCGGGGCAGATCACGTATGGCTACACCTTC. Translation: CASSEAGQITYGYTF.

The chain employs TRBV2 and TRBJ2-3, with TRBD2 matching 7 bases. CDR3 length equals 15 residues. The germline V gene encodes CDR1 SNHLY and CDR2 FYNNEI. V dropped 5 bases and J dropped 5; count of bases not matched to a gene: 10. The CDR3 reads CASSSQGRGRDTQYF. The CDR3 DNA reads as TGTGCCAGCAGTAGTCAGGGTCGCGGGAGAGATACGCAGTATTTT.

J is TRBJ1-1 and V is TRBV7-9; D might be TRBD1 (5 bases). CDR3 length equals 13 residues. V lost 3 bases, J lost 2 bases, and 7 bases lay in between. Germline values: CDR1 SEHNR, CDR2 FQNEAQ (reference sequence). The CDR3 coding sequence is TGTGCCAGCAGCTTTGGGGCTAACACTGAAGCTTTCTTT. It encodes CASSFGANTEAFF.

The chain is built from TRBV19 and TRBJ1-5, with 7 bases fitting TRBD1. CDR3 length: 16 amino acids. V gave up 5 bases and J gave up 2 bases; unmatched junction bases: 9. The V gene's germline CDR1 is LNHDA and CDR2 SQIVND (reference sequence). The CDR3 is CASSSQHRGGNQPQHF. For the CDR3, the DNA is TGTGCCAGTAGTTCCCAGCACAGGGGCGGCAATCAGCCCCAGCATTTT.

The chain is built from TRBV20-1 and TRBJ2-3; D call uncertain. The CDR3 sequence is 12 residues long. The germline gives CDR1 DFQATT, CDR2 SNEGSKA (reference sequence). Trimming took off 6 bases at V and 10 bases at J, with 17 bases between the two ends. The DNA for the CDR3 is TGCAGTGCCGCTACAAGTGACACCGCGCAGTATTTT. It specifies CSAATSDTAQYF.

This clonotype has a handful of counts. The rearrangement links TRBV4-3 to TRBJ2-5, with 10 bases aligning to TRBD2. CDR3 length equals 15 residues. V dropped 3 bases and J dropped 5; count of bases not matched to a gene: 6. Germline-derived CDR1 and CDR2 are LGHNA and YSLEER. In DNA form, the CDR3 reads TGCGCCAGCAGCCAGATAGCGGGAGGCTGGGAGACCCAGTACTTC. Translating gives CASSQIAGGWETQYF.

This chain connects TRBV6-2 or TRBV6-3 to TRBJ2-7, with D perhaps assigned TRBD1 or TRBD2 (5 bases each). This CDR3 contains 13 residues. The germline V gene has CDR1 MNHEY and CDR2 SVGEGT. CDR3 sequence reads: CVSRQSGGYEQYF. The CDR3 DNA sequence: TGTGTCAGTCGTCAGAGTGGGGGCTACGAGCAGTACTTC.

This chain links TRBV7-3 with TRBJ2-1; 9 bases align to TRBD1. This CDR3 is built from 14 residues. V dropped 5 bases and J dropped 5; count of bases not matched to a gene: 4. The germline V gene has CDR1 SGHTA and CDR2 FQGTGA. The CDR3 loop is CASSPGTGNNEQFF. The CDR3 bases are TGTGCCAGCAGCCCCGGGACAGGGAACAATGAGCAGTTCTTC.